These 16 T cell receptor beta chains were all obtained from the same sample, sequenced in a study of regulatory T cells in long-lasting Graves disease. The time point here: newly diagnosed GD, antithyroid drugs for less than 3 months. The authors made the TCR library using RNA they extracted from PBMCs. Researchers made TCR beta libraries by using iRepertoire HTBI primers and running Arm-PCR on CDR3 regions. TCRdb reprocessed the multiplex PCR reads via MiXCR and lists one record per CDR3 protein. Of under 300,000 distinct CDR3 sequences in the sample, 15% to 20% were seen once. This sample comprised peripheral blood mononuclear cells (PBMCs), obtained at new diagnosis, from a patient treated with antithyroid drugs. The receptor source for this set is a female donor with Graves disease.

The table lists this clonotype with a few counts. The chain is built from TRBV20-1 and TRBJ2-2; D gene uncertain. Germline assignment: CDR1 DFQATT and CDR2 SNEGSKA (reference sequence). V was pared by 7 bases and J by 0 bases, with 6 bases between. The CDR3 covers 12 residues. The CDR3 spells CSVTANTGELFF. The CDR3 DNA sequence: TGCAGTGTTACGGCGAACACCGGGGAGCTGTTTTTT.

This clonotype was recorded many times. CDR3 protein: CASNRDRVYEQYF. The CDR3 coding sequence is TGTGCCAGCAACCGGGACAGGGTCTACGAGCAGTACTTC. The chain links TRBV7-2 to TRBJ2-7, with 9 bases matching TRBD1. Germline V CDR1 and CDR2: SGHTA, FQGNSA. There are 13 residues in the CDR3. The ends lost 7 bases at V and 3 bases at J; junction bases unmatched: 4.

V is TRBV11-2 and J is TRBJ2-2; the D gene is possibly TRBD1 (5 bases). Germline V gene sequence: CDR1 SGHAT, CDR2 FQNNGV. Trimming took off 1 base at V and 1 base at J, with 10 bases between the two ends. The CDR3 consists of 16 residues. The CDR3 spells CASSLVAGLNTGELFF. For the CDR3, the DNA is TGTGCCAGCAGCTTAGTTGCAGGGTTGAACACCGGGGAGCTGTTTTTT.

This clonotype came up many times. The rearrangement uses TRBV14 and TRBJ2-1; 14 bases agree with TRBD2. The CDR3 has 18 residues. Trimming at V came to 4 bases and at J to 8 bases, leaving 13 bases not matched to a gene. Germline CDR1 and CDR2: SGHDN and FVKESK. The CDR3 bases are TGTGCCAGCAGCCCATTGGGACTAGCGGGAGTATCCGGTGATGAGCAGTTCTTC. This gives the protein CASSPLGLAGVSGDEQFF.

This clonotype was recorded at least ten times. The V call is TRBV7-8, the J call TRBJ2-3; 8 bases are shared with TRBD1. This CDR3 contains 16 residues. Trimming took 5 bases from V and 2 from J; bases not matched to a gene: 9. CDR1 is SGHVS and CDR2 is FQNEAQ in the germline V gene. In DNA, the CDR3 is TGTGCCAGCAGCCTGGGACAGGAAACTTTCACAGATACGCAGTATTTT. This sequence encodes CASSLGQETFTDTQYF.

The sample holds many counts of this clonotype. J is TRBJ1-2 and V is TRBV7-2; 7 bases agree with TRBD1. This CDR3 spans 15 amino acids. Germline CDR1 is SGHTA and CDR2 is FQGNSA. Trimming cost V 4 bases and J 6 bases; bases outside gene matches: 11. CDR3 bases: TGTGCCAGCAGCTCCCCGCCTGGGACAGCAAATGGCTACACCTTC. It codes for CASSSPPGTANGYTF.

Ten or more counts support this clonotype. The chain couples TRBV6-2 or TRBV6-3 to TRBJ2-6; the D call may be TRBD1 or TRBD2 (5 bases each). The V end was cut by 3 bases, the J end by 0 bases, with 9 bases between. Germline V gene lookup returns CDR1 MNHEY and CDR2 SVGEGT. This CDR3 region has 16 residues. The CDR3 DNA reads TGTGCCAGCAGTTATGGGACGGTCTCTGGGGCCAACGTCCTGACTTTC. This sequence encodes CASSYGTVSGANVLTF.

V gene TRBV5-1 combines with J gene TRBJ1-1; TRBD1 matches at 8 bases. The CDR3 has 16 amino acids. CDR1 and CDR2 (germline): SGHRS, YFSETQ. With V trimmed by 1 base and J by 1 base, 6 bases remained unmatched. The CDR3 is CASSLMDRASNTEAFF. CDR3 DNA sequence: TGCGCCAGCAGCTTGATGGACAGGGCGTCGAACACTGAAGCTTTCTTT.

The V gene is TRBV12-3 or TRBV12-4, the J gene TRBJ2-5, with 10 nucleotides matching TRBD1. There are 16 residues in the CDR3. With 5 bases clipped from V and 5 bases from J, the junction kept 11 bases outside the gene matches. The CDR3: CASSPRTGGFAETQYF. The CDR3 bases are TGTGCCAGCAGTCCTCGGACAGGGGGTTTTGCGGAGACCCAGTACTTC.

This clonotype was picked up many times. The V call is TRBV27, the J call TRBJ2-1; D unclear. Germline lookup yields CDR1 MNHEY and CDR2 SMNVEV (reference sequence). This CDR3 is 12 amino acids long. V shed 3 bases and J shed 10 bases, with 10 bases lying between them. The CDR3 coding sequence is TGTGCCAGCAGTTTCCTAGACCGGGAGCAGTTCTTC. Translation: CASSFLDREQFF.

This clonotype was detected ten times or more. This chain connects TRBV3-1 to TRBJ2-7; 8 nucleotides match TRBD1. This CDR3 is 15 amino acids long. V lost 3 bases and J lost 3; bases outside the gene matches: 7. Germline V gene lookup returns CDR1 LGHDT and CDR2 YNNKEL (reference sequence). CDR3 nucleotides: TGTGCCAGCAGCCAGAGGACAGGGAGGCTCTACGAGCAGTACTTC. Translated, it gives CASSQRTGRLYEQYF.

Concerning this clonotype itself: Given a far larger clone just one base away, this is likely a sequencing read error. The chain combines TRBV7-9 with TRBJ2-1, with TRBD1 matching over 11 bases. The CDR3 is 15 residues long. Germline V gene lookup returns CDR1 SEHNR and CDR2 FQNEAQ (reference sequence). The DNA of the CDR3 is TGTGCCAGCAGCTTAACGGGACAGGGGGTCAATGGGCAGTTCTTC. Its translation is CASSLTGQGVNGQFF.

Ten or more counts support this clonotype. The chain carries TRBV3-1 and TRBJ2-7, with 10 bases matching TRBD2. The germline V gene encodes CDR1 LGHDT and CDR2 YNNKEL (reference sequence). The CDR3 has 14 amino acids. The ends lost 6 bases at V and 2 bases at J; junction bases unmatched: 4. The CDR3 loop is CASRPGLAAYEQYF. For the CDR3, the DNA is TGTGCCAGCAGACCCGGACTAGCGGCCTACGAGCAGTACTTC.

As concerns this clonotype: It differs at one base from a far larger clone, so likely a read error. The chain carries TRBV7-2 and TRBJ2-1, with D hard to call. The end of the DNA is better explained by TRBJ2-3, so the J call may be wrong. The V gene's germline CDR1 is SGHTA and CDR2 FQGNSA. The CDR3 length is 17 residues. CDR3 residues: CASNFSLASSSTDTQYF. CDR3 DNA sequence: TGTGCCAGCAACTTTTCCTTAGCAAGTTCGAGCACAGATACGCAGTATTTT.

The rearrangement uses TRBV20-1 and TRBJ1-4; 7 bases line up with TRBD1. Germline CDR1 DFQATT, CDR2 SNEGSKA (reference sequence). Trimming cost V 5 bases and J 0 bases; bases outside gene matches: 3. The CDR3 loop spans 14 amino acids. The CDR3 DNA reads as TGCAGTGCTCCTCAGGGGGCAACTAATGAAAAACTGTTTTTT. Translating it yields CSAPQGATNEKLFF.

Many counts were recorded for this clonotype. The rearrangement links TRBV19 to TRBJ2-6; D is unclear. There are 15 residues in the CDR3. Germline CDR1 and CDR2: LNHDA and SQIVND (reference sequence). With 3 bases removed from V and 0 bases from J, the gap between germline ends came to 6 bases. CDR3 region: CASSMPGSGANVLTF. The CDR3 region has the DNA TGTGCCAGTAGTATGCCTGGCTCTGGGGCCAACGTCCTGACTTTC.